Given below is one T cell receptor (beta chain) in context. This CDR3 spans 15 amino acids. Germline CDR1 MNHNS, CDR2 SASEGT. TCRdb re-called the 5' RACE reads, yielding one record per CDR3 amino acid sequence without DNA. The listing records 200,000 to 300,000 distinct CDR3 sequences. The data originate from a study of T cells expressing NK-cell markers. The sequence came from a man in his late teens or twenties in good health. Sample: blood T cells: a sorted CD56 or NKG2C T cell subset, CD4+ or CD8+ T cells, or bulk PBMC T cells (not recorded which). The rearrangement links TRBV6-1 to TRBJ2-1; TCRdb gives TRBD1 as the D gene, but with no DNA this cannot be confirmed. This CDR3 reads CASSVRDGPYNEQFF.